Below, one TCR beta chain is given with its context. In this sample, this clonotype turned up many times. Its recognized antigen is unknown. The record has no base qualities; no much larger clone is one base away. This sample is drawn from a study of Graves' ophthalmopathy and Graves' hyperthyroidism (dated by TCRdb to the late 2010s). Concerning the study at large: Peripheral blood was collected before any treatment was given, at the time of initial diagnosis. The study used TCR beta repertoire signatures to distinguish Graves' ophthalmopathy from Graves' hyperthyroidism and to predict progression to ophthalmopathy. In total, under 150 blood samples were TCR-sequenced: roughly 45 ophthalmopathy, under 85 hyperthyroidism and about 17 hyperthyroidism-to-ophthalmopathy patients. A discovery set of 100 patients (approximately 45 ophthalmopathy, about 55 stable hyperthyroidism) was enrolled to explore V-J signatures distinguishing ophthalmopathy from hyperthyroidism. For independent validation, a separate cohort was made up of approximately 19 hyperthyroidism patients plus 17 patients who later progressed from hyperthyroidism to ophthalmopathy. In more than five hyperthyroidism patients, the T-cell repertoires found in thyroid tissue were compared with those found in blood. Following sampling, methimazole starting at 30 mg daily was administered to hyperthyroidism patients, and high-dose intravenous methylprednisolone was administered to ophthalmopathy patients.

Results the study describes overall, beyond this receptor: Most expanded thyroid clonotypes with frequency above 0.001 were also detected in blood, suggesting blood repertoires may reflect the thyroid immune response. In validation, the model predicted ophthalmopathy progression with more than 70% sensitivity and about 77% specificity; roughly eleven predicted patients were CT-confirmed with GO in a median of about 6.1 months. In cross-validation, the 13-signature model distinguished ophthalmopathy from stable hyperthyroidism with 85% to 90% sensitivity and approximately 81% specificity, and in the test set the corresponding values were about 80% and 75%. No statistical method was used to predetermine the sample size, and group allocation was not hidden from the investigators.

For repertoire sequencing, the TCR beta CDR3 regions were amplified from RNA transcripts. HTBI primers and the Qiagen OneStep RT-PCR kit were used in a first-round RT-PCR, which was followed by a second-round multiplex PCR, size selection and purification. The libraries underwent paired-end sequencing with 100 bp reads on an Illumina HiSeq2000. The paper's data handling went like this. SOAPnuke was used to process the reads, removing any read that contained adapters or uncalled bases, had a mean Phred below 15, or lacked an exact match to the constant primer or identifier. High-quality paired reads were merged with COPE v1.2.5. Clonotypes were defined as unique nucleotide sequences and were aligned to IMGT TRB V, D and J references using MiTCR v1.1. Analysis was restricted to V-J combinations with a frequency above 0.0001, which covered 99.2% of repertoires. For each V-J combination, a TCR clonal expansion and chaos score was defined as F50 clonal expansion divided by the chaos observed in the TCRdist matrix. Welch's t-statistics and random forest were used to reduce features to about a dozen V-J combinations, which were fed into a naive Bayes classifier. The similarity between thyroid and blood repertoires was quantified using the Morisita-Horn index. TCRdb reanalyzed the raw reads on its own, using fastp at Q25 for trimming and MiXCR for clone calling, and kept in-frame beta chains. Rows with one shared CDR3 protein collapse into an entry with the most common genes and DNA. TCRdb's processing, not the study's, gives the V and J calls here. Here the sample has roughly 350,000 distinct CDR3 sequences; approximately 18% occur a single time. Jointly, the top ten make up roughly 2.4% of the sample.

Stable hyperthyroidism was defined as no progression to ophthalmopathy within 18 months of follow-up. Patients with hyperthyroidism were aged 18 to 65 years, had been newly diagnosed, and had a disease duration of less than 2 months. Patients with other autoimmune diseases, uncontrolled infections, pregnancy or lactation were excluded from the study. Clinical symptoms, serum thyroxine, TRAb, thyroid ultrasound and orbital computed tomography formed the basis of the diagnosis. PBMCs were isolated from approximately 10 ml of fresh peripheral blood by Ficoll-Paque density gradient centrifugation. Total RNA was extracted using Trizol reagent, and RNA quality was checked on an Agilent 2100 Bioanalyzer. The junction shows trimming of 6 bases on V and 4 bases on J, plus 25 bases between the germline ends. Measured from the cysteine to the phenylalanine, the CDR3 is 17 residues long. Only CDR3 DNA is held: 51 bases, read in frame from base 1. The germline V gene gives CDR1 as MDHEN and CDR2 as SYDVKM.

Recombination joined TRBV28 with TRBJ2-7; the D element could tentatively be TRBD1 or TRBD2, as 7 bases agree for each. Material: peripheral blood. The source of this sequence is an adult woman with stable Graves' hyperthyroidism. The CDR3 has the sequence CASSLRGGGGVWYEQYF. Read as DNA, the sequence is TGTGCCAGCAGCCTCAGGGGGGGGGGAGGAGTTTGGTACGAGCAGTACTTC.